Included here is one TCR beta chain sequence, with context. Its specificity is unknown. Healthy Caucasians provided all donations. The data were taken from a study of identical twins. General study results and limits: Zero-insertion results could be subject to partial confounding by invariant MAIT and iNKT cells.

TCRdb re-derived calls from the 5' RACE reads in MiXCR, one entry per CDR3 protein. Of under 800,000 distinct CDR3 sequences listed, roughly 20% are singletons. The sample was also linked to a second study, of T cells expressing NK-cell markers.

The sequence came from a woman between 18 and 29 years old in good health. Sequenced: PBMCs.

CDR3 bases: TGTGCCAGCAGCCCGGGACTAGCTAACTACGAGCAGTACTTC. Translated: CASSPGLANYEQYF. V gene TRBV7-2 combines with J gene TRBJ2-7, with 9 bases aligning to TRBD2. This CDR3 spans 14 amino acids. Trimming at V came to 5 bases and at J to 3 bases, leaving 5 bases not matched to a gene. Germline assignment: CDR1 SGHTA and CDR2 FQGNSA. Full variable domain (missing parts from reference TRBV7-2 and TRBJ2-7): GAGVSQSPSNKVTEKGKDVELRCDPISGHTALYWYRQSLGQGLEFLIYFQGNSAPDKSGLPSDRFSAERTGGSVSTLTIQRTQQEDSAVYLCASSPGLANYEQYFGPGTRLTVT.